The 28 T cell receptor beta chains reported below all come from one sample, sequenced in a study. MiXCR, applied by TCRdb to the RT-PCR reads, yields one record per CDR3 protein. The repertoire holds about 700,000 distinct CDR3 sequences, with 14% as singletons. The sequenced sample was memory CD4+ T cells from blood. The receptors were sampled from a female donor in good health, serving as a healthy control.

The J gene is TRBJ1-6, the V gene TRBV6-6; D may be TRBD1 (6 bases). V lost 5 bases to trimming and J lost 11 bases, with 10 bases between them. The CDR3 sequence is 12 residues long. Germline V gene lookup returns CDR1 MNHNY and CDR2 SVGAGI (reference sequence). CDR3 bases: TGTGCCAGCAGTCTCAGGGGTCCACCCCTCCACTTT. It is translated as CASSLRGPPLHF.

The chain has TRBV25-1 and TRBJ2-1; D possibly corresponds to TRBD1 (5 bases). The CDR3 sequence is 15 residues long. Germline assignment: CDR1 MGHDK and CDR2 SYGVNS. Trimming pared 1 base from V and 9 bases from J, leaving 16 bases between. The CDR3 DNA reads TGTGCCAGCAGTGAATTGGGGCTATCCCACGGTGAGCAGTTCTTC. As protein: CASSELGLSHGEQFF.

This clonotype was counted a few times. The CDR3 is CASSAGLAGAYEQYF. DNA of the CDR3: TGTGCCAGCAGCGCCGGACTAGCGGGAGCCTACGAGCAGTACTTC. The chain is built from TRBV11-2 and TRBJ2-7; 13 bases line up with TRBD2. Per the germline V gene, CDR1 is SGHAT and CDR2 is FQNNGV. The CDR3 is 15 residues long. The J segment lost 2 bases and the V segment lost 5 bases, leaving 3 bases of the junction unmatched.

Only a few counts were recorded for this clonotype. The chain carries TRBV20-1 and TRBJ2-7, with D unresolved. CDR1 and CDR2 from the germline V gene are DFQATT and SNEGSKA (reference sequence). Trimming shortened V by 4 bases and J by 2 bases, and 15 bases separated the two germline ends. This CDR3 has 14 residues. The CDR3 is CSAKPVTFAYEQYF. CDR3 nucleotides: TGCAGTGCTAAACCGGTCACTTTTGCCTACGAGCAGTACTTC.

This clonotype was seen at least ten times. The gene calls are TRBV10-2 and TRBJ2-7; D may be TRBD1 (6 bases). V was trimmed by 10 bases and J by 0 bases, leaving 10 bases between them. The CDR3 has 12 amino acids. Germline V gene lookup returns CDR1 WSHSY and CDR2 SAAADI. The CDR3 loop reads CATRQVSYEQYF. DNA of the CDR3: TGCGCCACCAGACAGGTCTCCTACGAGCAGTACTTC.

CDR3 sequence reads: CAISESLGRGKTEAFF. The CDR3 DNA follows: TGTGCCATCAGTGAGTCGTTGGGCAGGGGGAAGACTGAAGCTTTCTTT. The chain combines TRBV10-3 with TRBJ1-1; 7 bases fit TRBD1. Germline V gives CDR1 ENHRY, CDR2 SYGVKD. Unmatched junction bases numbered 9, after V lost 0 bases and J lost 5 bases. The CDR3 extends over 16 amino acids.

This clonotype was seen repeatedly, ten times or more. This chain links TRBV5-1 with TRBJ2-3; no reliable D call. Trimming took 8 bases from V and 3 from J, leaving 7 bases between them. The CDR3 runs to 11 residues. Germline CDR1 SGHRS, CDR2 YFSETQ. The CDR3 sequence: CASTNTDTQYF. The CDR3 DNA sequence: TGCGCCAGTACTAATACAGATACGCAGTATTTT.

This chain connects TRBV12-3 or TRBV12-4 to TRBJ2-7; TRBD1 might be the D (6 bases). V shed 1 base and J shed 6 bases, with 13 bases lying between them. CDR3 length: 14 amino acids. The CDR3 DNA sequence: TGTGCCAGCAGTTTAGGGGACAATATGTCCGAGCAGTACTTC. Amino acids: CASSLGDNMSEQYF.

This clonotype turned up a few times. This chain connects TRBV20-1 to TRBJ2-2; either TRBD1 or TRBD2 may supply D (5 bases each). V was shortened by 5 bases and J by 0 bases, with 10 bases between the two germline ends. The CDR3 loop spans 14 amino acids. Germline CDR1 reads DFQATT; CDR2 reads SNEGSKA (reference sequence). This CDR3 reads CSAGGTTNTGELFF. The CDR3 DNA follows: TGCAGTGCTGGTGGGACGACGAACACCGGGGAGCTGTTTTTT.

V and J are TRBV4-3 and TRBJ2-3; D possibly corresponds to TRBD2 (5 bases). Per the germline V gene, CDR1 is LGHNA and CDR2 is YSLEER. CDR3 size: 17 residues. Between the trimmed V and J ends, which lost 0 bases and 2 bases, there was a span of 15 bases. The DNA of the CDR3 is TGCGCCAGCAGCCAAGATCCCCCTAGCCCCATCACAGATACGCAGTATTTT. Translation: CASSQDPPSPITDTQYF.

The chain recombines TRBV28 with TRBJ2-6, with 9 bases matching TRBD1. The CDR3 is 20 residues long. From germline, CDR1 is MDHEN and CDR2 SYDVKM. V lost 6 bases, J lost 1 base, and 16 bases stayed unmatched. CDR3 in DNA: TGTGCCAGCAGCCCAATCCCGGGACAGGGACTAATATCTGGGGCCAACGTCCTGACTTTC. Protein: CASSPIPGQGLISGANVLTF.

This clonotype was detected only a few times. The chain has TRBV7-9 and TRBJ2-1, with TRBD1 as a possible D gene (6 bases). CDR1 and CDR2 from the germline V gene are SEHNR and FQNEAQ (reference sequence). V was cut by 5 bases and J by 5 bases, with 16 bases left in between. The CDR3 is 15 residues long. DNA for the CDR3: TGTGCCAGCAGCCCAACAGGGAAGGGGAACAATGAGCAGTTCTTC. As protein: CASSPTGKGNNEQFF. The complete variable domain, with remaining parts taken from reference TRBV7-9 and TRBJ2-1, reads DTGVSQNPRHKITKRGQNVTFRCDPISEHNRLYWYRQTLGQGPEFLTYFQNEAQLEKSRLLSDRFSAERPKGSFSTLEIQRTEQGDSAMYLCASSPTGKGNNEQFFGPGTRLTVL.

There are many counts of this clonotype. The gene calls are TRBV5-1 and TRBJ2-7; the match to TRBD1 covers 8 bases. The CDR3 consists of 13 residues. Germline-derived CDR1 and CDR2 are SGHRS and YFSETQ. J lost 5 bases, V lost 4 bases, and 5 bases had no gene match. The CDR3 DNA reads as TGCGCCAGCAGCGACAGGGGCCCCCACGAGCAGTACTTC. Protein product: CASSDRGPHEQYF.

V is TRBV7-7 and J is TRBJ2-2; no clear D gene. The CDR3 is 16 amino acids. The germline V gene has CDR1 SSHAT and CDR2 FNYEAQ (reference sequence). Trimming stripped 5 bases from V and 0 bases from J, with 13 bases between. The CDR3 reads CASSPRPPPNTGELFF. The CDR3 DNA reads TGTGCCAGCAGCCCTCGCCCCCCCCCGAACACCGGGGAGCTGTTTTTT.

Here the CDR3 reads CAISGDGMINEKLFF. The CDR3 DNA follows: TGTGCCATCAGTGGGGACGGGATGATTAATGAAAAACTGTTTTTT. The chain is built from TRBV10-3 and TRBJ1-4, with a weak D call TRBD1 (5 bases). Looked up from germline, CDR1 is ENHRY and CDR2 is SYGVKD. The CDR3 covers 15 residues. Trimming removed 4 bases from V and 4 bases from J, with 13 bases in between.

The chain combines TRBV3-1 with TRBJ2-1; the match to TRBD2 covers 8 bases. The trim removed 3 bases at V and 8 bases at J, leaving 6 bases unmatched. The CDR3 totals 14 residues. Germline CDR1 and CDR2: LGHDT and YNNKEL (reference sequence). In nucleotides, the CDR3 is TGTGCCAGCAGCCATATGGCGGGAGGTGATGAGCAGTTCTTC. It specifies CASSHMAGGDEQFF.

The rearrangement uses TRBV5-1 and TRBJ2-7, with 8 bases lining up with TRBD2. Losses at the gene ends were 5 bases for V and 5 bases for J; bases not matched to a gene: 9. The CDR3 totals 14 residues. Germline loops: CDR1 SGHRS, CDR2 YFSETQ. The CDR3 coding sequence is TGCGCCAGCAGGAGCGGGGGCCCGGTGGACGAGCAGTACTTC. Encoded protein: CASRSGGPVDEQYF.

V gene TRBV5-5 combines with J gene TRBJ2-7; D not resolved. Germline lookup yields CDR1 SGHKS and CDR2 YYEKEE (reference sequence). This CDR3 comprises 15 residues. V was trimmed by 0 bases and J by 2 bases, leaving 12 bases between them. The CDR3 bases are TGTGCCAGCAGCTTGGCCGGGCTCCAGGCCTACGAGCAGTACTTC. It codes for CASSLAGLQAYEQYF.

This clonotype was observed once. V usage is TRBV18 and J usage is TRBJ1-1; D perhaps matches TRBD1 (5 bases). The CDR3 consists of 13 residues. Deletions cut 3 bases from V and 4 bases from J, with 9 bases between. Germline CDR1 is KGHSH and CDR2 is LQKENI. The CDR3 here is CASSPGTLTEAFF. The CDR3 nucleotides are TGTGCCAGCTCACCCGGGACGCTCACTGAAGCTTTCTTT.

In nucleotides, the CDR3 is TGCGCCAGCAGCGGGGAGACTAGCGGGCTTTTCTACAATGAGCAGTTCTTC. Translation gives CASSGETSGLFYNEQFF. The chain links TRBV5-1 to TRBJ2-1, with TRBD2 identical over 10 bases. J gave up 3 bases and V 4 bases, and 10 bases lay outside the gene matches. This CDR3 has 17 amino acids. Germline CDR1 reads SGHRS; CDR2 reads YFSETQ.

This clonotype was counted many times. The rearrangement uses TRBV6-5 and TRBJ2-7, with TRBD1 identical over 8 bases. Per the germline V gene, CDR1 is MNHEY and CDR2 is SVGAGI. The V and J ends lost 0 bases and 6 bases, in that order; junction bases with no gene match: 7. There are 15 residues in the CDR3. CDR3 sequence (DNA): TGTGCCAGCAGTTACTCGAAGACAGGGGTATCCGAGCAGTACTTC. Its protein is CASSYSKTGVSEQYF.

CDR3 sequence (DNA): TGCGCCAGCAGTCAAGGGACCCATGGCTACACCTTC. It is translated as CASSQGTHGYTF. This rearrangement joins TRBV5-1 to TRBJ1-2; a possible D gene is TRBD1 (5 bases). Germline V gene lookup returns CDR1 SGHRS and CDR2 YFSETQ. Trimming pared 5 bases from V and 6 bases from J, leaving 11 bases between. The length of the CDR3 is 12 residues.

Many counts were recorded for this clonotype. The V call is TRBV20-1, the J call TRBJ1-1; no clear D. The CDR3 sequence is 15 residues long. From germline, CDR1 is DFQATT and CDR2 SNEGSKA (reference sequence). V was shortened by 6 bases and J by 1 base, with 18 bases between the two germline ends. DNA for the CDR3: TGCAGTGCCCGGGCTGGGAGAGGAGGGAACACTGAAGCTTTCTTT. This translates into CSARAGRGGNTEAFF.

This clonotype has a count of ten or more. The V and J genes are TRBV27 and TRBJ1-2; unclear D gene. Trimming removed 6 bases at V and 3 bases at J, with 17 bases between. Germline V lookup: CDR1 MNHEY, CDR2 SMNVEV (reference sequence). The CDR3 consists of 15 residues. CDR3: CASSLEGGYDYGYTF. The CDR3 DNA follows: TGTGCCAGCAGCCTGGAGGGAGGGTACGACTATGGCTACACCTTC.

This clonotype was observed a handful of times. The chain couples TRBV28 to TRBJ2-7, with D maybe TRBD1 (6 bases). The V gene lost 7 bases and the J gene lost 4 bases, with 17 bases spanning the gap. Germline V gene lookup returns CDR1 MDHEN and CDR2 SYDVKM. This CDR3 region has 14 residues. The DNA of the CDR3 is TGTGCCAGCACCGACGCAGGGGTTGGATACGAGCAGTACTTC. Translating it yields CASTDAGVGYEQYF.

This clonotype occurred many times. This rearrangement joins TRBV12-3 or TRBV12-4 to TRBJ1-2, with 7 positions matching TRBD1. Trimming took 6 bases from V and 3 from J; bases not matched to a gene: 7. The CDR3 consists of 14 residues. The CDR3 protein is CASSRQGGYYGYTF. As DNA, the CDR3 is TGTGCCAGCAGCAGACAGGGAGGGTACTATGGCTACACCTTC.

This clonotype was counted only a few times. This chain joins TRBV12-3 or TRBV12-4 and TRBJ2-5, with D perhaps matching TRBD2 (5 bases). The CDR3 runs to 13 residues. V lost 5 bases and J 3 bases, leaving 10 bases between the germline ends. The CDR3 DNA reads as TGTGCCAGCAGTGAGCGGACGGAAGAGACCCAGTACTTC. Amino acid sequence: CASSERTEETQYF.

This clonotype was seen a handful of times. The chain employs TRBV28 and TRBJ2-6, with D perhaps TRBD1 (6 bases). Germline V gene lookup returns CDR1 MDHEN and CDR2 SYDVKM. This CDR3 spans 16 amino acids. V lost 4 bases, J lost 0 bases, and 10 bases lay in between. The CDR3 bases are TGTGCCAGCAGTTACAGGGAAAGCTCTGGGGCCAACGTCCTGACTTTC. This gives the protein CASSYRESSGANVLTF.